This T cell receptor (beta chain) was observed in a study of cytomegalovirus exposure and HLA in healthy donors. Study results and limitations: The investigators catalogued 150 or so TCR beta chains as cytomegalovirus-associated.

CDR3 length equals 13 residues. Trimming left V 0 bases short and J 1 base short, with 4 bases between. The germline V gene encodes CDR1 SGHRS and CDR2 YFSETQ. As for this clone: Its antigen is not known.

Profiling relied on immunoSEQ multiplex PCR, and the TCRdb table lists in-frame clones only, not all of them. The data contain roughly 45,000 clones, 92% of them seen just once; the ten biggest clones take up more than 4.5%. V and J are TRBV5-1 and TRBJ1-1; D unresolved. Sample: PBMCs. This TCR was sampled from a man aged 18 to 35 in good health and CMV-seronegative. CDR3 nucleotides: TGCGCCAGCAGCTTGGCAGGGAACACTGAAGCTTTCTTT. This codes for CASSLAGNTEAFF.